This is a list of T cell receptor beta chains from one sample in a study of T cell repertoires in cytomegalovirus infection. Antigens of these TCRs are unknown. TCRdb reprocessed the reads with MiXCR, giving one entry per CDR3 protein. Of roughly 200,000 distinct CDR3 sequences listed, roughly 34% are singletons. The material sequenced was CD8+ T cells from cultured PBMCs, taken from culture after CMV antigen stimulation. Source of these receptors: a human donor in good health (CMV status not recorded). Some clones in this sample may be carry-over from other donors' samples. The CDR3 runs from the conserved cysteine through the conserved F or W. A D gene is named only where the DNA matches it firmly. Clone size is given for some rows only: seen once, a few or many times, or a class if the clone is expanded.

DNA: TGTGCCAGCAGCCAAGAGGGCGCCGGGACTAGCGGGACTAATACGCAGTATTTT
CDR3: CASSQEGAGTSGTNTQYF
size: -
V: TRBV14
J: TRBJ2-3
D: TRBD2

DNA: TGTGCCAGCAGCCCACCACTAGCGGGATCTCCCTACGAGCAGTACTTC
CDR3: CASSPPLAGSPYEQYF
size: -
V: TRBV7-9
J: TRBJ2-7
D: TRBD2

DNA: TGTGCCATCAGTGAAAAGGACGGTGCCAAAAACATTCAGTACTTC
CDR3: CAISEKDGAKNIQYF
size: few
V: TRBV10-3
J: TRBJ2-4
D: -

DNA: TGTGCCAGCAGCCCCGGAAAGCGGGGTACCTACGAGCAGTACTTC
CDR3: CASSPGKRGTYEQYF
size: -
V: TRBV7-2
J: TRBJ2-7
D: TRBD2

DNA: TGTGCCAGCAGCCAAGATCTGGGGAATTTTGGCTACACCTTC
CDR3: CASSQDLGNFGYTF
size: -
V: TRBV14
J: TRBJ1-2
D: -

DNA: TGTGCCAGCAGTCCTCTCCGGGGACAGGGGAAGGACACTGAAGCTTTCTTT
CDR3: CASSPLRGQGKDTEAFF
size: -
V: TRBV27
J: TRBJ1-1
D: TRBD1

DNA: TGTGCCAGCAGCTTCAGGGTTAGGACTAGCGGGGCGAATGAGCAGTTCTTC
CDR3: CASSFRVRTSGANEQFF
size: many
V: TRBV7-2
J: TRBJ2-1
D: TRBD2

DNA: TGTGCCAGCAGCTTTCCGGGGGCGGCCGACGCTTTCTTT
CDR3: CASSFPGAADAFF
size: few
V: TRBV11-2
J: TRBJ1-1
D: -

DNA: TGTGCCAGCAGCACCCGGACAGGGACAGATACGCAGTATTTT
CDR3: CASSTRTGTDTQYF
size: few
V: TRBV7-6
J: TRBJ2-3
D: TRBD1

DNA: TGTGCCAGCAGTTACGGGCAGAGCTATGGCTACACCTTC
CDR3: CASSYGQSYGYTF
size: -
V: TRBV27
J: TRBJ1-2
D: -

DNA: TGTGCCAGCAGCTCCAGGACAGGGAAACCCAATCAGCCCCAGCATTTT
CDR3: CASSSRTGKPNQPQHF
size: few
V: TRBV7-8
J: TRBJ1-5
D: TRBD1

DNA: TGTGCCAGCAGCTGGGGGACTAGCGGGGGATTGGGGCCAACAGATACGCAGTATTTT
CDR3: CASSWGTSGGLGPTDTQYF
size: few
V: TRBV11-2
J: TRBJ2-3
D: TRBD2

DNA: TGTGCCAGCAGCGAGATATGGAGCAATCAGCCCCAGCATTTT
CDR3: CASSEIWSNQPQHF
size: -
V: TRBV7-2
J: TRBJ1-5
D: -

DNA: TGTGCCAGCAGCTTCGGCGGGAGTGCAGATACGCAGTATTTT
CDR3: CASSFGGSADTQYF
size: -
V: TRBV7-3
J: TRBJ2-3
D: TRBD2

DNA: TGTGCCAGCAGTTACTCGACGTCTCGATATGGCTACACCTTC
CDR3: CASSYSTSRYGYTF
size: -
V: TRBV6-5
J: TRBJ1-2
D: -

DNA: TGTGCCAGCAGCGACCCCAGTTTATACGAGCAGTACTTC
CDR3: CASSDPSLYEQYF
size: few
V: TRBV7-2
J: TRBJ2-7
D: -

DNA: TGTGCCAGCAGCCAAGGGCGAGGAGGCACTGAAGCTTTCTTT
CDR3: CASSQGRGGTEAFF
size: few
V: TRBV14
J: TRBJ1-1
D: -

DNA: TGTGCCAGCAGCTTGACCGGGACTAGCGGGAGTCCCAGAGAGCAGTTCTTC
CDR3: CASSLTGTSGSPREQFF
size: many
V: TRBV7-3
J: TRBJ2-1
D: TRBD2

DNA: TGTGCCAGCAGTTTAAGAGAAGAACAAGAGACCCAGTACTTC
CDR3: CASSLREEQETQYF
size: -
V: TRBV27
J: TRBJ2-5
D: -

DNA: TGTGCCGTAACTCGGCAGTACAATGAGCAGTTCTTC
CDR3: CAVTRQYNEQFF
size: -
V: TRBV7-6
J: TRBJ2-1
D: -

DNA: TGTGCAAGCAGCTTATCAAGGCTAGCCTCCTACAATGATAAGTTCTTC
CDR3: CASSLSRLASYNDKFF
size: -
V: TRBV7-8
J: TRBJ2-1
D: -

DNA: TGTGCCAGCAGCTCGACAGCTAGGAGGTTGAACTATGGCTACACCTTC
CDR3: CASSSTARRLNYGYTF
size: -
V: TRBV5-6
J: TRBJ1-2
D: -

DNA: TGTGCCAGCAGCCTTGGGGTGGGACTAGAGATTCCCTCCTACAATGAGCAGTTCTTC
CDR3: CASSLGVGLEIPSYNEQFF
size: -
V: TRBV11-3
J: TRBJ2-1
D: TRBD2

DNA: TGTGCCAGCAGCTTAAACAGGGCAGGCTACGAGCAGTACTTC
CDR3: CASSLNRAGYEQYF
size: few
V: TRBV13
J: TRBJ2-7
D: -

DNA: TGTGCCAGCAGACCCTCCGGGACAGGGAAGGGCGAGCAGTACTTC
CDR3: CASRPSGTGKGEQYF
size: -
V: TRBV12-3/TRBV12-4
J: TRBJ2-7
D: TRBD1

DNA: TGTGCCAGTAATTTTGGCCCACCGGGACAGGGGGTATCCGGGGAGCTGTTTTTT
CDR3: CASNFGPPGQGVSGELFF
size: -
V: TRBV19
J: TRBJ2-2
D: TRBD1

DNA: TGTGCCAGCAGAGCCGGGGGCAGGGGCGAAGGCGAGCAGTACTTC
CDR3: CASRAGGRGEGEQYF
size: few
V: TRBV11-2
J: TRBJ2-7
D: -

DNA: TGTGCCAGCAGGCAACTCCGGGACAGCTACACAGATACGCAGTATTTT
CDR3: CASRQLRDSYTDTQYF
size: -
V: TRBV12-3/TRBV12-4
J: TRBJ2-3
D: TRBD1

DNA: TGTGCCAGCAGCTCGAGTCCGGGACAGGGAACAAACTATGGCTACACCTTC
CDR3: CASSSSPGQGTNYGYTF
size: -
V: TRBV7-4
J: TRBJ1-2
D: TRBD1